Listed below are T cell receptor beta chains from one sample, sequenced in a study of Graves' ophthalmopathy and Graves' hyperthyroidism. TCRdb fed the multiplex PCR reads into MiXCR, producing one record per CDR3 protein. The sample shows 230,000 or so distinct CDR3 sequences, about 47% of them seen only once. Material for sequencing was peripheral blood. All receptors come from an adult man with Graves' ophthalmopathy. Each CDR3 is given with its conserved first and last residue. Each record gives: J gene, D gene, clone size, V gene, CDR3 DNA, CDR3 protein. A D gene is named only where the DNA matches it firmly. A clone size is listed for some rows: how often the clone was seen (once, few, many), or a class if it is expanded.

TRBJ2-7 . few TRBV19 TGTGCCAGTAGTCCCCGGACCGGGATAGCAATATACGAGCAGTACTTC CASSPRTGIAIYEQYF
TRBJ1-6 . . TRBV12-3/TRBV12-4 TGTGCCAGCAGTTTCGGGGGACTCAATAATTCACCCCTCCACTTT CASSFGGLNNSPLHF
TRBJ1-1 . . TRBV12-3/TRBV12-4 TGTGCCAGCAGTTTAGAGTCATGGAACACTGAAGCTTTCTTT CASSLESWNTEAFF
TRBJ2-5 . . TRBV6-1 TGTGCCAGCAGACCCGGGACTTGGGAGACCCAGTACTTC CASRPGTWETQYF
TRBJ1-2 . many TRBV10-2 TGCGCCAGCATTGGAGCTCGGGGCTACACCTTC CASIGARGYTF
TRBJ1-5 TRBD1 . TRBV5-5 TGTGCCAGCAGCTTACATCGACAGGGGCCAGATCAGCCCCAGCATTTT CASSLHRQGPDQPQHF
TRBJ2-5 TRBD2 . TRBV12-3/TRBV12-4 TGTGCCAGCAGCTCCACCTCCGGGAGGAGGGAGACCCAGTACTTC CASSSTSGRRETQYF
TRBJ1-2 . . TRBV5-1 TGTGCCAGCAGTGACACATCCTATGGCTACACCTTC CASSDTSYGYTF
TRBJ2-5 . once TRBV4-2 TGTGCCAGCAGCCCAGGAGCGGAAGGGAGAGAGACCCAGTACTTC CASSPGAEGRETQYF
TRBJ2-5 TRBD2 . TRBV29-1 TGCAGCGTTAGTAGCGGGAGGGATGGAGAGACCCAGTACTTC CSVSSGRDGETQYF
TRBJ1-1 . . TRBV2 TGTGCCAGCGTGCGAGGGGGTACTGAAGCTTTCTTT CASVRGGTEAFF
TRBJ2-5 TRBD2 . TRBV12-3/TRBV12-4 TGTGCCAGCAGCTATCGACTACTAGCGGGAGGGCTCGGGGAGACCCAGTACTTC CASSYRLLAGGLGETQYF
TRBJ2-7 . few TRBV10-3 TGTGCCATCAGTGAGTCGATTGGGACCAGCTACGAGCAGTACTTC CAISESIGTSYEQYF
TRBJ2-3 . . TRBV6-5 TGTGCCAGCAGTTATGCCGATACGCAGTATTTT CASSYADTQYF
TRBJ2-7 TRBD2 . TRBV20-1 TGCAGTGCTAGAGCGGCTAGCGGGGAAGGCGAGCAGTACTTC CSARAASGEGEQYF
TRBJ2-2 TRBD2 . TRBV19 TGTGCCAGTAGTATGGGACTACCCTTTAACACCGGGGAGCTGTTTTTT CASSMGLPFNTGELFF
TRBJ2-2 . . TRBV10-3 TGTGCCATCGGCGACACAACCCGGGAGCTGTTTTTT CAIGDTTRELFF
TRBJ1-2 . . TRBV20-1 TGCAGTGCTAGGACAGATTTCTATGGCTACACCTTC CSARTDFYGYTF
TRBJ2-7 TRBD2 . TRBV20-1 TGCAGTGCTAGATCCAGCGGGGGTCACGAGCAGTACTTC CSARSSGGHEQYF
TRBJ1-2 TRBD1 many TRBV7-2 TGTGCCAGCAGCCGCCGAGGACAGGGTGATGGCTACACCTTC CASSRRGQGDGYTF
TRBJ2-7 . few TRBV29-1 TGCAGCGTTGAACAGGGGTACGAGCAGTACTTC CSVEQGYEQYF
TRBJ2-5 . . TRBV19 TGTGCCAGTAGTATGTCGCTAGGTAGAATGGAGACCCAGTACTTC CASSMSLGRMETQYF
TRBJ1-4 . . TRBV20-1 TGCAGTGCGAACGCCGCAACTAATGAAAAACTGTTTTTT CSANAATNEKLFF
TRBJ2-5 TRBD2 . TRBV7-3 TGTGCCAGCAGCTCCTTCGCGGGAGGAGTAGAGACCCAGTACTTC CASSSFAGGVETQYF
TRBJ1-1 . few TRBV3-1 TGTGCCAGCAGCCCAAACTATGCCTCGCCTTTCTTT CASSPNYASPFF
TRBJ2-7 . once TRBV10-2 TGCGCCAGCAGTGAGGGTCCCCACGAGCAGTACTTC CASSEGPHEQYF
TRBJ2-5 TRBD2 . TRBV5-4 TGTGCCAGCAGTAAACCGGGACTAGCGGGTGAAGAGACCCAGTACTTC CASSKPGLAGEETQYF
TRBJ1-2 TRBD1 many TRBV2 TGTGCCAGCAGGCCTGACAGGGGAGGCTACACCTTC CASRPDRGGYTF
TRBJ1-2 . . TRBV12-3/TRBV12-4 TGTGCCAGCAGTTACGGGGGTAGAGGGGGACATGGCTACACCTTC CASSYGGRGGHGYTF
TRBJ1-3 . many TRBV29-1 TGCAGCGTTGAGTTCGGCGGAAACACCATATATTTT CSVEFGGNTIYF
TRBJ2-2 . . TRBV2 TGTGCCAGCAGTGATGGGGGAGCGACCGGGGAGCTGTTTTTT CASSDGGATGELFF
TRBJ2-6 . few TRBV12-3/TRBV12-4 TGTGCCAGCGTGGGGGTTTTGTCCTCTGGGGCCAACGTCCTGACTTTC CASVGVLSSGANVLTF
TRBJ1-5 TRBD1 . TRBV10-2 TGCGCCAGCAGTGGCGGGACAGGCGCCGCGGCCCAGCATTTT CASSGGTGAAAQHF
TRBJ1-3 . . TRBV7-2 TGTGCCAGCAGCTTAGTAGCGACAGTTGCCGGAAACACCATATATTTT CASSLVATVAGNTIYF
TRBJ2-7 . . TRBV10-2 TGCGCCAGTATTGGACCGAACTACGAGCAGTACTTC CASIGPNYEQYF
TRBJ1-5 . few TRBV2 TGTGCCAGCCACAGGGATAGCAATCAGCCCCAGCATTTT CASHRDSNQPQHF
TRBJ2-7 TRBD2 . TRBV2 TGTGCCAGCTCACCGGGACTAGCGGGAGTCCACGAGCAGTACTTC CASSPGLAGVHEQYF
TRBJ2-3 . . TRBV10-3 TGTGCCATCAGTGAATCCGAGGCGAGAACAGATACGCAGTATTTT CAISESEARTDTQYF
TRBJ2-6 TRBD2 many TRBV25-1 TGTGCCAGCAGTGGCCTTGTAGCGGGAGGGCTCTCTGGGGCCAACGTCCTGACTTTC CASSGLVAGGLSGANVLTF
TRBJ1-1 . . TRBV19 TGTGCCAGTAGTCCCCCCGGGGAGGTGCGAGCTTTCTTT CASSPPGEVRAFF